The 8 T cell receptor beta chains below come from one sample, sequenced in a study of cytomegalovirus exposure and HLA in healthy donors. Researchers ran the PCR with 60 Vbeta and 13 Jbeta primers. Profiled with immunoSEQ multiplex PCR; TCRdb holds only in-frame clones, not every one. Seen here are some 120,000 clones, about 80% observed once, and the top ten hold roughly 4%. Specimen: PBMCs. The receptors originated from a man aged 40-55 years in good health and CMV-seronegative.

The V and J genes are TRBV29-1 and TRBJ2-3, with 11 bases that match TRBD2. The germline V gene has CDR1 SQVTM and CDR2 ANQGSEA. The CDR3 runs to 14 residues. With V trimmed by 6 bases and J by 2 bases, 4 bases remained unmatched. This CDR3 reads CSVRTSGYTDTQYF. The CDR3 nucleotides are TGCAGCGTCAGGACTAGCGGGTACACAGATACGCAGTATTTT.

The chain recombines TRBV4-1 with TRBJ2-3; D uncertain. V was shortened by 2 bases and J by 0 bases, with 6 bases between the two germline ends. The CDR3 consists of 14 residues. Germline loops: CDR1 MGHRA, CDR2 YSYEKL. The CDR3 region is CASSQRLSTDTQYF. CDR3 nucleotide sequence: TGCGCCAGCAGCCAAAGACTGAGCACAGATACGCAGTATTTT.

The CDR3 sequence is CASSIRDWAYNEQFF. The CDR3 nucleotides are TGCGCCAGCAGCATCCGGGATTGGGCTTACAATGAGCAGTTCTTC. The genes are TRBV5-1 and TRBJ2-1; TRBD2 is a possible D gene (5 bases). Germline V gives CDR1 SGHRS, CDR2 YFSETQ. Trimming removed 4 bases from V and 4 bases from J, with 15 bases in between. The CDR3 runs 15 residues.

The J gene is TRBJ2-7, the V gene TRBV28; 9 bases fit TRBD1. J lost 6 bases, V lost 6 bases, and 9 bases had no gene match. There are 14 residues in the CDR3. CDR1 is MDHEN and CDR2 is SYDVKM in the germline V gene. CDR3 sequence (DNA): TGTGCCAGCAGGTCCGGGACAGGGATAACCGAGCAGTACTTC. Its protein is CASRSGTGITEQYF.

This clone appeared once. The J gene is TRBJ1-1, the V gene TRBV9, with D unresolved. V gave up 3 bases and J gave up 8 bases, with 11 bases separating them. CDR3 length equals 12 residues. CDR1 SGDLS and CDR2 YYNGEE come from the germline V gene. The CDR3 reads CASSATGKEAFF. The DNA of the CDR3 is TGTGCCAGCAGCGCGACCGGGAAGGAAGCTTTCTTT.

This sequence joins TRBV18 and TRBJ2-1, with TRBD2 matching over 9 bases. The CDR3 has 15 amino acids. The germline gives CDR1 KGHSH, CDR2 LQKENI. The J segment lost 8 bases and the V segment lost 6 bases, leaving 11 bases of the junction unmatched. In DNA, the CDR3 is TGTGCCAGCTCGGGACTAGCTGGGTCTGTCGATGAGCAGTTCTTC. The encoded protein is CASSGLAGSVDEQFF.

V and J are TRBV30 and TRBJ2-7, with a possible D match to TRBD1 (6 bases). V shed 5 bases and J shed 1 base, with 15 bases lying between them. This CDR3 is built from 14 residues. From germline, CDR1 is GTSNPN and CDR2 SVGIG (reference sequence). The CDR3 sequence: CAWSTWTASYEQYF. The CDR3 DNA reads TGTGCCTGGTCAACCTGGACAGCGTCCTACGAGCAGTACTTC.

This clone was recorded only once. The sample carries other DNA sequences with the same CDR3. The chain employs TRBV29-1 and TRBJ2-3; 7 nucleotides agree with TRBD1. The CDR3 spans 13 residues. The V gene end was trimmed by 4 bases and the J gene end by 0 bases; junction bases not matched to a gene: 1. Germline V gives CDR1 SQVTM, CDR2 ANQGSEA. The CDR3 reads CSVGGQSTDTQYF. CDR3 coding DNA: TGCAGCGTTGGGGGACAGAGCACAGATACGCAGTATTTT.